The clone carrying this T cell receptor (beta chain) was counted ten times or more. This record belongs to a study of T cells in Graves' hyperthyroidism and ophthalmopathy. Clinical symptoms, serum thyroxine, TRAb, thyroid ultrasound and orbital computed tomography informed diagnoses. The PBMCs studied were ones that came from 10 ml fresh peripheral blood. The junction had 1 base not matched to a gene; V was cut back by 0 bases and J by 2 bases. This CDR3 contains 15 residues. Germline V gives CDR1 SGHAT, CDR2 FQDESV (reference sequence). TCR beta CDR3 region amplification was performed from RNA transcripts. A first-round RT-PCR of the TCR CDR3 used the HTBI primer set. TCRdb itself ran the multiplex PCR reads through MiXCR, one entry per CDR3 protein. Of 500,000 to 550,000 distinct CDR3 sequences in the sample, nearly 20% were seen once.

The genes are TRBV11-1 and TRBJ2-5; TRBD2 agrees at 9 bases. Sequencing was performed on blood. This clonotype originated in a man aged 40-50 years with Graves' ophthalmopathy. CDR3 coding DNA: TGTGCCAGCAGCTTAGCCCTAGCGGGGCAAGAGACCCAGTACTTC. This codes for CASSLALAGQETQYF.